Presented here are 18 T cell receptor beta chains from one specimen sequenced in a study of blood T cells in healthy people across ages. PCR was performed a second time for roughly 7 to 11 cycles using a sample-barcoded 5' primer and a J-beta primer mix. A single record per CDR3 protein comes from TCRdb applying MiXCR to the 5' RACE reads. The sample has 800,000 or so distinct CDR3 sequences, more than 20% seen once. These data were likewise used in another study, on T cells of mothers and their children.

What was sequenced was blood. The receptor source for this set is a boy aged 5-17 years in good health.

The rearrangement links TRBV20-1 to TRBJ1-1; D uncertain. Between the trimmed V and J ends, which lost 6 bases and 1 base, there was a span of 9 bases. This CDR3 is 12 amino acids long. The germline CDR1 and CDR2 sequences are DFQATT and SNEGSKA (reference sequence). In nucleotides, the CDR3 is TGCAGTGCCTTCGTGGGGAACACTGAAGCTTTCTTT. Translated, it gives CSAFVGNTEAFF.

The V gene is TRBV7-6, the J gene TRBJ2-7; D ambiguous. The J call is in doubt because the DNA end fits TRBJ2-5 better. The CDR3 loop spans 14 amino acids. CDR1 and CDR2 from the germline V gene are SGHVS and FNYEAQ. CDR3 in DNA: TGTGCCAGCAGCCTTACGGTGCTCGAGGAGACCCAGTACTTC. This gives the protein CASSLTVLEETQYF.

The rearrangement links TRBV7-2 to TRBJ2-5; the D gene could be TRBD1 or TRBD2 (7 bases each). Germline V gives CDR1 SGHTA, CDR2 FQGNSA. V lost 0 bases, J lost 2 bases, and 16 bases lay in between. The CDR3 has 17 residues. The CDR3 spells CASSLAQGGIQQETQYF. The CDR3 DNA sequence: TGTGCCAGCAGCTTAGCCCAGGGGGGGATCCAACAAGAGACCCAGTACTTC. Together with reference TRBV7-2 and TRBJ2-5, the CDR3 gives the full variable domain: GAGVSQSPSNKVTEKGKDVELRCDPISGHTALYWYRQSLGQGLEFLIYFQGNSAPDKSGLPSDRFSAERTGGSVSTLTIQRTQQEDSAVYLCASSLAQGGIQQETQYFGPGTRLLVL.

The chain joins TRBV6-2 or TRBV6-3 to TRBJ2-7, with 8 bases that match TRBD1. The CDR3 totals 17 residues. V dropped 4 bases and J dropped 3; count of bases not matched to a gene: 14. The germline V gene has CDR1 MNHEY and CDR2 SVGEGT. The CDR3 reads CASSCSRVGDRHYEQYF. In DNA, the CDR3 is TGTGCCAGCAGTTGCTCGAGGGTCGGGGACAGGCACTACGAGCAGTACTTC.

The gene calls are TRBV11-2 and TRBJ2-2; 9 nucleotides line up with TRBD2. This CDR3 is built from 17 residues. Unmatched junction bases numbered 11, after V lost 8 bases and J lost 1 base. Per germline, CDR1 SGHAT and CDR2 FQNNGV. The CDR3 bases are TGTGCCAGCCGCCCGCCGGGACTAGCTGTGAACACCGGGGAGCTGTTTTTT. Its translation is CASRPPGLAVNTGELFF.

This rearrangement joins TRBV5-1 to TRBJ2-1, with D perhaps TRBD2 (5 bases). V lost 0 bases, J lost 10 bases, and 8 bases lay in between. The CDR3 consists of 12 residues. Germline-derived CDR1 and CDR2 are SGHRS and YFSETQ. CDR3 protein: CASSLEGAEQFF. The CDR3 DNA reads TGCGCCAGCAGCTTGGAGGGAGCGGAGCAGTTCTTC.

The chain is built from TRBV9 and TRBJ2-5; a weak D match, TRBD1 (5 bases). This CDR3 is 16 amino acids long. Germline V gene data show CDR1 as SGDLS and CDR2 as YYNGEE. Trimming pared 0 bases from V and 3 bases from J, leaving 15 bases between. CDR3 bases: TGTGCCAGCAGCGTAGGTCACAGGCTGTACAAAGAGACCCAGTACTTC. It encodes CASSVGHRLYKETQYF.

This rearrangement joins TRBV28 to TRBJ2-7; possibly TRBD1 for D (5 bases). The CDR3 consists of 16 residues. Deletions cut 3 bases from V and 5 bases from J, with 20 bases between. Germline V gene data show CDR1 as MDHEN and CDR2 as SYDVKM. The CDR3 region has the DNA TGTGCCAGCAGTTTCCCGGCTCCGACAGATTCCCACGAGCAGTACTTC. The encoded protein is CASSFPAPTDSHEQYF.

V usage is TRBV10-3 and J usage is TRBJ2-5, with D possibly TRBD2 on 5 matching bases. The J call may be in error: the DNA end matches TRBJ2-1 better. This CDR3 comprises 13 residues. CDR1 ENHRY and CDR2 SYGVKD come from the germline V gene. CDR3 DNA: TGTGCCATCAGTTCCCTAGGCGAGGGTGAGCAGTTCTTC. Its translation: CAISSLGEGEQFF.

The chain employs TRBV4-1 and TRBJ1-2; possible D gene TRBD1, 6 bases. This CDR3 region has 15 residues. Germline assignment: CDR1 MGHRA and CDR2 YSYEKL. V lost 4 bases and J 0 bases, leaving 12 bases between the germline ends. CDR3 sequence reads: CASSPSAGANYGYTF. For the CDR3, the DNA is TGCGCCAGCAGCCCTAGTGCAGGGGCTAACTATGGCTACACCTTC.

This clonotype was recorded a few times. V usage is TRBV7-9 and J usage is TRBJ2-1; no reliable D call. The germline V gene encodes CDR1 SEHNR and CDR2 FQNEAQ (reference sequence). V lost 6 bases and J lost 0, with 15 bases in between. The CDR3 sequence is 16 residues long. CDR3 sequence (DNA): TGTGCCAGCAGTACTACCGCTGGGTCCTCCTACAATGAGCAGTTCTTC. The encoded protein is CASSTTAGSSYNEQFF.

The rearrangement links TRBV4-3 to TRBJ2-5; D perhaps matches TRBD1 (5 bases). The end of the DNA is better explained by TRBJ2-7, so the J call may be wrong. The CDR3 is 15 residues long. Germline V gene sequence: CDR1 LGHNA, CDR2 YSLEER. CDR3 in amino acids: CASSQVFPGSYEQYF. The CDR3 coding sequence is TGCGCCAGCAGCCAAGTTTTTCCAGGGTCCTACGAGCAGTACTTC.

The rearrangement joins TRBV28 to TRBJ2-7; 10 nucleotides match TRBD2. The length of the CDR3 is 16 residues. Germline V gene sequence: CDR1 MDHEN, CDR2 SYDVKM. V shed 4 bases and J 2 bases; nucleotides not matched to a gene: 8. DNA of the CDR3: TGTGCCAGCAGTTCAGCCGGGACTAGCGACCCCTACGAGCAGTACTTC. Its protein product is CASSSAGTSDPYEQYF.

This chain joins TRBV12-3 or TRBV12-4 and TRBJ1-2; D remains unclear. The CDR3 is 15 residues long. Trimming removed 2 bases at V and 4 bases at J, with 14 bases between. CDR3 sequence (DNA): TGTGCCAGCAGTTTAAACGAGAGGGTTAGCTATGGCTACACCTTC. Protein sequence: CASSLNERVSYGYTF.

The sample holds a few counts of this clonotype. The chain couples TRBV6-1 to TRBJ2-3, with a possible D match to TRBD2 (7 bases). This CDR3 has 15 amino acids. Per the germline V gene, CDR1 is MNHNS and CDR2 is SASEGT. V lost 8 bases to trimming and J lost 4 bases, with 19 bases between them. The CDR3 sequence: CASSGVWGGADTQYF. In DNA form, the CDR3 reads TGTGCCAGCTCAGGGGTGTGGGGGGGCGCAGATACGCAGTATTTT.

This clonotype was picked up a small number of times. V gene TRBV28 combines with J gene TRBJ1-4, with D possibly being TRBD1 (5 bases). CDR3 size: 16 residues. CDR1 and CDR2 from the germline V gene are MDHEN and SYDVKM. The V and J ends lost 1 base and 4 bases respectively, with 13 bases between them. The CDR3 is CASSLYRGQVNEKLFF. The CDR3 DNA follows: TGTGCCAGCAGTTTATACAGAGGACAAGTTAATGAAAAACTGTTTTTT. The complete variable domain, with remaining parts taken from reference TRBV28 and TRBJ1-4, reads DVKVTQSSRYLVKRTGEKVFLECVQDMDHENMFWYRQDPGLGLRLIYFSYDVKMKEKGDIPEGYSVSREKKERFSLILESASTNQTSMYLCASSLYRGQVNEKLFFGSGTQLSVL.

The chain has TRBV4-1 and TRBJ2-7; the match to TRBD2 covers 8 bases. CDR3 length equals 16 residues. The V segment lost 0 bases and the J segment 5 bases; nucleotides outside the gene matches: 9. From germline, CDR1 is MGHRA and CDR2 YSYEKL. The DNA of the CDR3 is TGCGCCAGCAGCCAAGATGTAAGCGGGAGTATCCACGAGCAGTACTTC. The encoded protein is CASSQDVSGSIHEQYF.

This chain uses TRBV9 with TRBJ2-5, with a possible D match to TRBD2 (5 bases). The length of the CDR3 is 14 residues. Looked up from germline, CDR1 is SGDLS and CDR2 is YYNGEE. Trimming cost V 4 bases and J 2 bases, with 12 bases left between them. CDR3 nucleotides: TGTGCCAGCAGCCCCCCAGCGGATCAAGAGACCCAGTACTTC. Translating gives CASSPPADQETQYF.